A selection of T cell receptor beta chains follows, all from one sample in a study of blood T cell repertoires in COVID-19. The protocol was immunoSEQ multiplex PCR, while the TCRdb copy is restricted to in-frame clones and leaves out a portion. The sample comprises about 190,000 clones, roughly 84% of which are singletons, and 20% rests with the top ten. The sequenced sample consisted of peripheral blood. Source of these receptors: a human donor in a cohort sampled during active COVID-19. Each CDR3 is given with its conserved first and last residue. Clone size is stated in some rows and not others, as once, few, many or a class when expanded.

cdr3_aa: CASSFLAGDSNTGELFF
clone_size: NA
v_call: TRBV7-9

cdr3_aa: CASSAQKSFYGYTF
clone_size: NA
v_call: TRBV7-8

cdr3_aa: CAISVQTGKAFF
clone_size: once
v_call: TRBV10-3

cdr3_aa: CASSLRTGGTTDTQYF
clone_size: once
v_call: TRBV11-1

cdr3_aa: CASSLNGGTAEAFF
clone_size: NA
v_call: TRBV9

cdr3_aa: CSVTGQGAGVNEQFF
clone_size: NA
v_call: TRBV29-1

cdr3_aa: CASGLEGTDTQYF
clone_size: NA
v_call: TRBV5-1

cdr3_aa: CASSLGGEVLDEQFF
clone_size: NA
v_call: TRBV11-3

cdr3_aa: CASSLGNRGLNYGYTF
clone_size: NA
v_call: TRBV28

cdr3_aa: CASSPLIVTGKETQYF
clone_size: NA
v_call: TRBV18

cdr3_aa: CASSQDRDTEAFF
clone_size: few
v_call: TRBV4-1

cdr3_aa: CASSLGFTTDRGHGYTF
clone_size: NA
v_call: TRBV27

cdr3_aa: CASSLAGGTWGQYF
clone_size: NA
v_call: TRBV7-2

cdr3_aa: CASSGTSGLGEKLFF
clone_size: NA
v_call: TRBV2

cdr3_aa: CASSTGNSPLHF
clone_size: NA
v_call: TRBV6-5

cdr3_aa: CASSPRGRNYGYTF
clone_size: NA
v_call: TRBV6-5

cdr3_aa: CASSTQAGSSTDTQYF
clone_size: NA
v_call: TRBV11-2

cdr3_aa: CASSLSAGRGEAFF
clone_size: NA
v_call: TRBV28

cdr3_aa: CASSLAAGGSPNQPQHF
clone_size: NA
v_call: TRBV7-9

cdr3_aa: CASSQLGGGKEAFF
clone_size: NA
v_call: TRBV14

cdr3_aa: CASSPDRGRPNTEAFF
clone_size: NA
v_call: TRBV28

cdr3_aa: CASSIAYGSYNEQFF
clone_size: NA
v_call: TRBV19

cdr3_aa: CASSFLAGEYNEQFF
clone_size: NA
v_call: TRBV5-1

cdr3_aa: CASGVGHPAQETQYF
clone_size: NA
v_call: TRBV5-1

cdr3_aa: CASSGYNEQFF
clone_size: NA
v_call: TRBV27

cdr3_aa: CASSLYRATNEKLFF
clone_size: once
v_call: TRBV5-5

cdr3_aa: CASSRGLAGSYNEQFF
clone_size: NA
v_call: TRBV19

cdr3_aa: CATSRDLSAEAFF
clone_size: NA
v_call: TRBV15

cdr3_aa: CASSLAGDTEAFF
clone_size: NA
v_call: TRBV25-1

cdr3_aa: CATSSDPVGQGSGNTIYF
clone_size: NA
v_call: TRBV15

cdr3_aa: CASSLQGRGGYHTF
clone_size: NA
v_call: TRBV5-5

cdr3_aa: CSVRSAGGHQYF
clone_size: once
v_call: TRBV29-1

cdr3_aa: CAWTRGGRTEAFF
clone_size: NA
v_call: TRBV30

cdr3_aa: CASSLPAGLNTEAFF
clone_size: NA
v_call: TRBV7-2

cdr3_aa: CASSREATGELFF
clone_size: NA
v_call: TRBV6-5

cdr3_aa: CASSIDLSRGGIYGYTF
clone_size: NA
v_call: TRBV19

cdr3_aa: CASSLRGGVGYTF
clone_size: few
v_call: TRBV12-3/TRBV12-4

cdr3_aa: CASSPGSPTDTQYF
clone_size: NA
v_call: TRBV7-3

cdr3_aa: CASSLTATNEKLFF
clone_size: NA
v_call: TRBV28

cdr3_aa: CASSSGLTGYTF
clone_size: NA
v_call: TRBV28

cdr3_aa: CATSPRPQGMSYSPLHF
clone_size: NA
v_call: TRBV15

cdr3_aa: CATSDRRGSNQPQHF
clone_size: NA
v_call: TRBV24-1

cdr3_aa: CASSLQNQETQYF
clone_size: NA
v_call: TRBV5-1

cdr3_aa: CASSLSQGWETQYF
clone_size: NA
v_call: TRBV28

cdr3_aa: CASSYSRQGSHNEQFF
clone_size: NA
v_call: TRBV6-2/TRBV6-3

cdr3_aa: CASSQGSTNHEQYF
clone_size: NA
v_call: TRBV3-1/TRBV3-2

cdr3_aa: CSASSGGVHEAFF
clone_size: NA
v_call: TRBV20-1

cdr3_aa: CASSDDTEAFF
clone_size: NA
v_call: TRBV2

cdr3_aa: CASSVDGKNTEAFF
clone_size: NA
v_call: TRBV7-9

cdr3_aa: CATSEPLAGVEDTQYF
clone_size: few
v_call: TRBV24-1

cdr3_aa: CASSYEAGSNTGELFF
clone_size: NA
v_call: TRBV6-5

cdr3_aa: CASSHNWADTEAFF
clone_size: NA
v_call: TRBV3-1/TRBV3-2

cdr3_aa: CATSATGYEENQPQHF
clone_size: once
v_call: TRBV24-1